This TCR beta chain was sequenced in a study of patients and donors after allogeneic stem cell transplantation. This clonotype was counted a few times. TCRdb processed the RT-PCR reads anew with MiXCR; each CDR3 protein has one entry. This table has about a million distinct CDR3 sequences, roughly 18% appearing once. From germline, CDR1 is MNHEY and CDR2 SVGAGI. There are 15 residues in the CDR3. The ends lost 2 bases at V and 8 bases at J; junction bases unmatched: 7. The sequence derives from a human donor who was either an allogeneic HSCT recipient or a stem cell or donor lymphocyte infusion donor (not recorded which). It is not recorded whose cells these are; they may come from a transplant donor. The J gene is TRBJ2-1, the V gene TRBV6-5, with 9 bases that match TRBD2. The source material was blood, either unsorted or a sorted T cell fraction (not recorded which). Here the CDR3 reads CASSYGGGAADEQFF. The CDR3 coding sequence is TGTGCCAGCAGTTACGGCGGGGGGGCCGCGGATGAGCAGTTCTTC.